This T cell receptor beta chain was documented in a study of shared T cell receptors in the human thymus. Clones were sequenced by immunoSEQ multiplex PCR, and TCRdb holds only the in-frame ones, with some missing. The sample contains just under 550,000 clones, 75% to 80% of which appear only once. J gave up 5 bases and V 0 bases, and 5 bases lay outside the gene matches. The CDR3 length is 14 residues. Looked up from germline, CDR1 is GTSNPN and CDR2 is SVGIG (reference sequence). This sample also appeared in a second study, on human thymus T cells.

The sequencing sample was made of thymocytes. This clonotype was obtained from a boy younger than two with a congenital heart defect. This chain joins TRBV30 and TRBJ2-3; TRBD2 agrees at 7 bases. The CDR3 DNA reads TGTGCCTGGAGTGTATGGGCTAGCGGAGATACGCAGTATTTT. Encoded protein: CAWSVWASGDTQYF.